A selection of T cell receptor beta chains follows, all from one sample in a study of T cell clones after liver transplantation. Clones were read by immunoSEQ multiplex PCR, and TCRdb kept only the in-frame ones, dropping some. The sample lists some 12,000 clones; approximately 73% were seen once. The source was CD8+ T cells from blood, collected at the 22-month timepoint. These receptors came from a human patient who received a liver transplant. Some T cells may be graft donor cells. Both conserved end residues are part of each CDR3. The order of the fields is CDR3 length, D gene, J gene, clone size, V gene, CDR3 protein, CDR3 DNA. D genes are given only for firm matches. A row's size may be missing; if present it is once, few, many or a size class.

len: 13; d_gene: .; j_gene: TRBJ1-1; abundance: once; v_gene: TRBV5-1; CDR3aa: CASSLTEGTEAFF; CDR3nt: TGCGCCAGCAGCTTGACAGAGGGGACTGAAGCTTTCTTT
len: 12; d_gene: .; j_gene: TRBJ2-7; abundance: .; v_gene: TRBV7-2; CDR3aa: CASSYGGVEQYF; CDR3nt: TGTGCCAGCAGTTATGGAGGGGTGGAGCAGTACTTC
len: 15; d_gene: .; j_gene: TRBJ2-3; abundance: .; v_gene: TRBV9; CDR3aa: CASSVWGSSTDTQYF; CDR3nt: TGTGCCAGCAGCGTTTGGGGATCTAGCACAGATACGCAGTATTTT
len: 15; d_gene: .; j_gene: TRBJ2-7; abundance: .; v_gene: TRBV19; CDR3aa: CASSIGIGPSYEQYF; CDR3nt: TGTGCCAGTAGTATCGGAATCGGCCCATCCTACGAGCAGTACTTC
len: 12; d_gene: .; j_gene: TRBJ2-1; abundance: few; v_gene: TRBV6-1; CDR3aa: CASSPRLGEQFF; CDR3nt: TGTGCCAGCAGCCCTAGACTTGGTGAGCAGTTCTTC
len: 15; d_gene: TRBD1; j_gene: TRBJ2-7; abundance: .; v_gene: TRBV4-3; CDR3aa: CASSQNTGGPYEQYF; CDR3nt: TGCGCCAGCAGCCAGAATACAGGGGGACCCTACGAGCAGTACTTC
len: 12; d_gene: TRBD1; j_gene: TRBJ2-3; abundance: once; v_gene: TRBV29-1; CDR3aa: CSARDSLDTQYF; CDR3nt: TGCAGCGCCCGGGACAGTTTAGATACGCAGTATTTT
len: 16; d_gene: TRBD1; j_gene: TRBJ2-4; abundance: .; v_gene: TRBV6-1; CDR3aa: CASSEDGTGFKNIQYF; CDR3nt: TGTGCCAGCAGTGAAGACGGGACAGGTTTTAAAAACATTCAGTACTTC
len: 16; d_gene: .; j_gene: TRBJ1-3; abundance: few; v_gene: TRBV27; CDR3aa: CASSHAPLKVGNTIYF; CDR3nt: TGTGCCAGCAGTCACGCGCCGCTCAAAGTTGGAAACACCATATATTTT
len: 13; d_gene: .; j_gene: TRBJ1-2; abundance: many; v_gene: TRBV7-9; CDR3aa: CASSFSQTYGYTF; CDR3nt: TGTGCCAGCAGCTTTAGCCAGACCTATGGCTACACCTTC
len: 11; d_gene: .; j_gene: TRBJ2-1; abundance: .; v_gene: TRBV7-9; CDR3aa: CASSFGNEQFF; CDR3nt: TGTGCCAGCAGCTTTGGGAATGAGCAGTTCTTC
len: 15; d_gene: .; j_gene: TRBJ1-2; abundance: medium-sized; v_gene: TRBV4-3; CDR3aa: CASSQSEEGISGYTF; CDR3nt: TGCGCCAGCAGCCAGTCCGAGGAGGGGATCAGTGGCTACACCTTC
len: 15; d_gene: .; j_gene: TRBJ2-7; abundance: .; v_gene: TRBV21-1; CDR3aa: CASSKEGQGLYEQYF; CDR3nt: TGTGCCAGCAGCAAAGAGGGGCAGGGACTCTACGAGCAGTACTTC
len: 15; d_gene: .; j_gene: TRBJ1-4; abundance: .; v_gene: TRBV2; CDR3aa: CASSVQADSNEKLFF; CDR3nt: TGTGCCAGCAGTGTCCAGGCAGACTCTAATGAAAAACTGTTTTTT
len: 13; d_gene: .; j_gene: TRBJ2-1; abundance: .; v_gene: TRBV19; CDR3aa: CASRTSSANEQFF; CDR3nt: TGTGCCAGTAGGACTAGTTCGGCCAATGAGCAGTTCTTC
len: 9; d_gene: .; j_gene: TRBJ1-5; abundance: .; v_gene: TRBV19; CDR3aa: CASSLPQHF; CDR3nt: TGTGCCAGTAGTCTGCCCCAGCATTTT
len: 17; d_gene: .; j_gene: TRBJ1-5; abundance: many; v_gene: TRBV27; CDR3aa: CASSYFFGKGGNQPQHF; CDR3nt: TGTGCCAGCAGTTATTTCTTTGGAAAAGGCGGCAATCAGCCCCAGCATTTT
len: 14; d_gene: TRBD1; j_gene: TRBJ2-7; abundance: .; v_gene: TRBV6-6; CDR3aa: CASSAGTGRYEQYF; CDR3nt: TGTGCCAGCAGCGCCGGGACAGGGCGCTACGAGCAGTACTTC
len: 15; d_gene: TRBD1; j_gene: TRBJ2-7; abundance: .; v_gene: TRBV7-2; CDR3aa: CASSSTDRAGNEQYF; CDR3nt: TGTGCCAGCAGCTCCACGGACAGGGCAGGAAACGAGCAGTACTTC
len: 14; d_gene: .; j_gene: TRBJ2-1; abundance: medium-sized; v_gene: TRBV7-9; CDR3aa: CASSSARGGNEQFF; CDR3nt: TGTGCCAGCAGCTCCGCGAGGGGGGGCAATGAGCAGTTCTTC
len: 16; d_gene: .; j_gene: TRBJ2-3; abundance: .; v_gene: TRBV28; CDR3aa: CASSFSAGSSTDTQYF; CDR3nt: TGTGCCAGCAGTTTTTCGGCGGGATCAAGCACAGATACGCAGTATTTT
len: 15; d_gene: TRBD1; j_gene: TRBJ2-7; abundance: few; v_gene: TRBV4-1; CDR3aa: CASSQEKRQGYEQYF; CDR3nt: TGCGCCAGCAGCCAAGAAAAGAGACAGGGATACGAGCAGTACTTC
len: 14; d_gene: .; j_gene: TRBJ1-1; abundance: .; v_gene: TRBV4-3; CDR3aa: CASSLGISNTEAFF; CDR3nt: TGCGCCAGCAGCCTCGGGATTTCGAACACTGAAGCTTTCTTT
len: 14; d_gene: .; j_gene: TRBJ1-4; abundance: .; v_gene: TRBV9; CDR3aa: CASSVGDTTEKLFF; CDR3nt: TGTGCCAGCAGCGTAGGCGACACTACTGAAAAACTGTTTTTT
len: 16; d_gene: .; j_gene: TRBJ2-7; abundance: .; v_gene: TRBV12-5; CDR3aa: CASGFKVPAKREEQYF; CDR3nt: TGTGCTAGTGGTTTCAAAGTCCCGGCCAAACGTGAGGAGCAGTACTTC
len: 16; d_gene: .; j_gene: TRBJ1-3; abundance: .; v_gene: TRBV11-2; CDR3aa: CASSLSGTWAGNTIYF; CDR3nt: TGTGCCAGCAGCTTATCCGGGACTTGGGCTGGAAACACCATATATTTT
len: 15; d_gene: .; j_gene: TRBJ1-5; abundance: .; v_gene: TRBV5-6; CDR3aa: CASSLSGFSNQPQHF; CDR3nt: TGTGCCAGCAGCTTGTCGGGGTTTAGCAATCAGCCCCAGCATTTT
len: 15; d_gene: .; j_gene: TRBJ1-5; abundance: .; v_gene: TRBV6-1; CDR3aa: CASSGYGENGQPQHF; CDR3nt: TGTGCCAGCAGTGGATATGGTGAAAACGGTCAGCCCCAGCATTTT
len: 18; d_gene: TRBD1; j_gene: TRBJ2-7; abundance: .; v_gene: TRBV28; CDR3aa: CASSRPGTGAPLSYEQYF; CDR3nt: TGTGCCAGCAGTCGTCCCGGGACAGGGGCCCCCCTCTCCTACGAGCAGTACTTC
len: 13; d_gene: .; j_gene: TRBJ1-4; abundance: .; v_gene: TRBV7-6; CDR3aa: CASSLGGHEKLFF; CDR3nt: TGTGCCAGCAGCTTAGGGGGCCATGAAAAACTGTTTTTT
len: 14; d_gene: .; j_gene: TRBJ1-3; abundance: .; v_gene: TRBV2; CDR3aa: CASSEINSGNTIYF; CDR3nt: TGTGCCAGCAGTGAAATTAACTCTGGAAACACCATATATTTT
len: 15; d_gene: TRBD2; j_gene: TRBJ2-5; abundance: few; v_gene: TRBV7-9; CDR3aa: CASSLGGGEQETQYF; CDR3nt: TGTGCCAGCAGCCTCGGCGGGGGAGAACAAGAGACCCAGTACTTC
len: 15; d_gene: .; j_gene: TRBJ2-1; abundance: .; v_gene: TRBV29-1; CDR3aa: CSVDAGGGNYNEQFF; CDR3nt: TGCAGCGTTGATGCTGGTGGGGGGAACTACAATGAGCAGTTCTTC
len: 14; d_gene: TRBD1; j_gene: TRBJ1-3; abundance: .; v_gene: TRBV28; CDR3aa: CASRWTGDGNTIYF; CDR3nt: TGTGCCAGCAGGTGGACAGGTGATGGAAACACCATATATTTT
len: 13; d_gene: .; j_gene: TRBJ2-7; abundance: .; v_gene: TRBV27; CDR3aa: CASSGSGFHKQYF; CDR3nt: TGTGCCAGCAGTGGGTCAGGGTTCCACAAGCAGTACTTC
len: 12; d_gene: .; j_gene: TRBJ2-2; abundance: few; v_gene: TRBV5-5; CDR3aa: CASSTHDGELFF; CDR3nt: TGTGCCAGCAGCACCCATGACGGGGAGCTGTTTTTT
len: 17; d_gene: TRBD2; j_gene: TRBJ2-2; abundance: .; v_gene: TRBV2; CDR3aa: CASSEERERVRTGELFF; CDR3nt: TGTGCCAGCAGTGAAGAGCGGGAGCGGGTGCGTACCGGGGAGCTGTTTTTT
len: 14; d_gene: TRBD2; j_gene: TRBJ2-2; abundance: once; v_gene: TRBV29-1; CDR3aa: CSVSREGGTGELFF; CDR3nt: TGCAGCGTTAGTCGGGAGGGTGGCACCGGGGAGCTGTTTTTT
len: 16; d_gene: TRBD1; j_gene: TRBJ2-2; abundance: .; v_gene: TRBV7-9; CDR3aa: CASSGTPDRVTGELFF; CDR3nt: TGTGCCAGCAGCGGGACCCCGGACAGGGTCACCGGGGAGCTGTTTTTT
len: 12; d_gene: .; j_gene: TRBJ1-1; abundance: .; v_gene: TRBV9; CDR3aa: CASSIGDTEAFF; CDR3nt: TGTGCCAGCAGCATTGGGGACACTGAAGCTTTCTTT
len: 11; d_gene: .; j_gene: TRBJ2-1; abundance: few; v_gene: TRBV27; CDR3aa: CASSYPDEQFF; CDR3nt: TGTGCCAGCAGTTACCCGGATGAGCAGTTCTTC
len: 14; d_gene: TRBD1; j_gene: TRBJ1-1; abundance: .; v_gene: TRBV7-9; CDR3aa: CASSFGQGATEAFF; CDR3nt: TGTGCCAGCAGCTTCGGGCAGGGGGCTACTGAAGCTTTCTTT
len: 18; d_gene: .; j_gene: TRBJ2-6; abundance: .; v_gene: TRBV7-3; CDR3aa: CASSLIVGGLHGANVLTF; CDR3nt: TGTGCCAGCAGCTTGATAGTTGGGGGACTGCATGGGGCCAACGTCCTGACTTTC
len: 14; d_gene: .; j_gene: TRBJ2-7; abundance: once; v_gene: TRBV11-2; CDR3aa: CASSLAGVPYEQYF; CDR3nt: TGTGCCAGCAGCTTGGCAGGGGTTCCCTACGAGCAGTACTTC
len: 17; d_gene: TRBD1; j_gene: TRBJ2-2; abundance: .; v_gene: TRBV2; CDR3aa: CASSEPSQGTNTGELFF; CDR3nt: TGTGCCAGCAGTGAACCCTCACAGGGGACCAACACCGGGGAGCTGTTTTTT
len: 15; d_gene: .; j_gene: TRBJ2-5; abundance: once; v_gene: TRBV6-5; CDR3aa: CASRQPSYLQETQYF; CDR3nt: TGTGCCAGCAGGCAGCCCTCATACCTCCAAGAGACCCAGTACTTC
len: 13; d_gene: .; j_gene: TRBJ2-3; abundance: .; v_gene: TRBV28; CDR3aa: CASSFTPTDTQYF; CDR3nt: TGTGCCAGCAGTTTTACCCCCACAGATACGCAGTATTTT
len: 15; d_gene: .; j_gene: TRBJ1-5; abundance: .; v_gene: TRBV4-3; CDR3aa: CASSQDIGGLQPQHF; CDR3nt: TGCGCCAGCAGCCAAGATATTGGGGGCCTGCAGCCCCAGCATTTT
len: 14; d_gene: TRBD1; j_gene: TRBJ2-7; abundance: .; v_gene: TRBV6-5; CDR3aa: CASSPGQGSYEQYF; CDR3nt: TGTGCCAGCAGTCCGGGACAGGGCTCCTACGAGCAGTACTTC
len: 15; d_gene: .; j_gene: TRBJ2-1; abundance: .; v_gene: TRBV6-6; CDR3aa: CASSFRTAIYNEQFF; CDR3nt: TGTGCCAGCAGTTTTAGGACTGCTATATACAATGAGCAGTTCTTC
len: 15; d_gene: TRBD2; j_gene: TRBJ2-3; abundance: once; v_gene: TRBV7-9; CDR3aa: CASKLAGGPPDTQYF; CDR3nt: TGTGCCAGCAAGTTAGCGGGAGGGCCCCCAGATACGCAGTATTTT
len: 14; d_gene: .; j_gene: TRBJ1-4; abundance: .; v_gene: TRBV27; CDR3aa: CASSLGGVGEKLFF; CDR3nt: TGTGCCAGCAGTTTGGGAGGGGTGGGTGAAAAACTGTTTTTT
len: 14; d_gene: TRBD2; j_gene: TRBJ2-5; abundance: .; v_gene: TRBV6-5; CDR3aa: CASSLIREARTQYF; CDR3nt: TGTGCCAGCAGTTTAATTCGGGAGGCAAGGACCCAGTACTTC
len: 15; d_gene: .; j_gene: TRBJ2-7; abundance: .; v_gene: TRBV28; CDR3aa: CASSLGGRAVYEQYF; CDR3nt: TGTGCCAGCAGCCTGGGGGGTAGGGCGGTCTACGAGCAGTACTTC
len: 14; d_gene: .; j_gene: TRBJ2-5; abundance: .; v_gene: TRBV19; CDR3aa: CASNSDDLQETQYF; CDR3nt: TGTGCCAGTAATTCGGACGACTTACAAGAGACCCAGTACTTC
len: 16; d_gene: TRBD1; j_gene: TRBJ1-2; abundance: few; v_gene: TRBV5-6; CDR3aa: CASSPGTDTQLYGYTF; CDR3nt: TGTGCCAGCAGCCCAGGGACAGACACTCAACTCTATGGCTACACCTTC
len: 15; d_gene: TRBD1; j_gene: TRBJ1-2; abundance: .; v_gene: TRBV4-3; CDR3aa: CASSQERTGVYGYTF; CDR3nt: TGCGCCAGCAGCCAAGAACGGACAGGGGTCTATGGCTACACCTTC